This record concerns one T cell receptor (beta chain) sequence. This clone is a singleton in its sample. The antigen this receptor binds is unknown. Within one base of it there is no much larger clone, and no base qualities were kept. Here V drops 11 bases and J drops 4 bases, and the junction holds 7 bases not matched to any gene. The CDR3 covers 12 residues, taking in both the cysteine and the phenylalanine. Of the read, only the CDR3 DNA is kept; its 36 bases are in frame from base 1. The germline V gene encodes CDR1 ENHRY and CDR2 SYGVKD. The collaborating institutions used their own protocols to collect whole blood in K2EDTA tubes. For TCRbeta analysis, collaborators shipped samples as frozen whole blood, isolated PBMCs, or DNA extracted from either of those sample types. This sample was taken from a study of blood T cell repertoires in COVID-19 (dated by TCRdb to the early 2020s). At the level of the whole study: Collaborator samples came from the United States, Italy and Spain and covered acute and convalescent phases of COVID-19. The material from the prospective study consisted of cDNA or gDNA derived from T cells, B-cell-depleted T cells, or PBMCs. Deeply sampled blood TCRbeta repertoires from subjects exposed to, actively infected with, or recovered from COVID-19 were included in the dataset. Where HLA class I and class II types were available, the types were taken from metadata supplied by the sample provider, not from assay-based typing. The repertoires were released in a freely available public database intended as a resource for research on the immune response to SARS-CoV-2. Sample metadata almost always included a de-identified subject ID, COVID-19 status, age in years and sex. The samples were drawn from two sources: the first 160 participants of the ongoing ImmuneRACE study, and 1,000 to 1,500 subjects contributed by 6 global collaborators. Results and caveats for the whole study, not just this receptor: The quantity of clinical and demographic metadata differed by source and by participant and was supplied without curation.

TCRbeta CDR3 regions were amplified from genomic DNA using the immunoSEQ Assay, a bias-controlled multiplex PCR. In the paper's pipeline: The number of nucleated cells in each sample was estimated from the amplification of reference gene primers within the assay. Sequence reads were collapsed and filtered to measure the absolute abundance of every unique TCRbeta CDR3 rearrangement. For each sample, productive Simpson clonality was calculated by taking the square root of Simpson's diversity index across productive rearrangements. Drawn from immuneACCESS, this table holds only the in-frame rearrangements with V and J called that TCRdb kept. Clones are partly lost; checked studies trace under half to an unresolved V gene and leave the rest unexplained. The D gene and trimming were derived from the DNA, and the V and J assignments and clone size from that table. This sample is represented by about 100,000 clones; just under 80% of them were singletons. Over 10% of the sample is taken by the ten largest.

The chain is assembled from TRBV10-3 and TRBJ1-2; the central 7 bases match TRBD1. This receptor was identified in a woman in her 70s with acute or convalescent COVID-19. Specimen: peripheral blood. The CDR3 corresponds to CAAGTASYGYTF. The nucleotide sequence is TGTGCCGCCGGGACAGCGAGCTATGGCTACACCTTC.